The 13 T cell receptor beta chains reported below all come from one sample, sequenced in a study of cytomegalovirus exposure and HLA in healthy donors. Researchers ran the PCR with 60 Vbeta and 13 Jbeta primers. Assay used: immunoSEQ multiplex PCR; TCRdb lists only in-frame clones, some missing. The table lists about 100,000 clones, over 75% of them singletons. The sample was PBMCs. The receptors shown here come from a man between 25 and 39 years old in good health and CMV-seronegative.

About this clone: The junction differs from germline at one of its ends, possibly a read error. V gene TRBV9 combines with J gene TRBJ1-5, with D possibly TRBD1 on 6 matching bases. The CDR3 spans 15 residues. Germline-derived CDR1 and CDR2 are SGDLS and YYNGEE. In DNA, the CDR3 is TGTGCCAGCAGCGAGGGGGTGGGTAGGAATCAGTCCCAGCATTTT. Translating it yields CASSEGVGRNQSQHF.

The gene calls are TRBV2 and TRBJ2-6; a weak D match, TRBD2 (5 bases). Per the germline V gene, CDR1 is SNHLY and CDR2 is FYNNEI. This CDR3 region has 16 residues. V was clipped by 6 bases and J by 2 bases, with 14 bases between them. The CDR3 region has the DNA TGTGCCAGCAGGGGAGCGTCTCCCCCTGGGGCCAACGTCCTGACTTTC. Protein sequence: CASRGASPPGANVLTF. The whole variable domain, remainder taken from reference TRBV2 and TRBJ2-6, is EPEVTQTPSHQVTQMGQEVILRCVPISNHLYFYWYRQILGQKVEFLVSFYNNEISEKSEIFDDQFSVERPDGSNFTLKIRSTKLEDSAMYFCASRGASPPGANVLTFGAGSRLTVL.

The chain employs TRBV6-5 and TRBJ2-3, with 11 bases that match TRBD1. The CDR3 is made up of 15 amino acids. With V trimmed by 7 bases and J by 4 bases, 7 bases remained unmatched. In germline, CDR1 is MNHEY, CDR2 SVGAGI. This chain's CDR3 is CASTRDRGGADTQYF. DNA for the CDR3: TGTGCCAGCACAAGGGACAGGGGGGGCGCAGATACGCAGTATTTT.

V gene TRBV6-5 combines with J gene TRBJ2-5; perhaps TRBD2 as D (6 bases). V dropped 5 bases and J dropped 1 base, with 11 bases sitting between them. In germline, CDR1 is MNHEY, CDR2 SVGAGI. The CDR3 contains 14 residues. This CDR3 is CASSRRRGQETQYF. In DNA form, the CDR3 reads TGTGCCAGCAGTCGCCGGAGGGGCCAAGAGACCCAGTACTTC.

The V call is TRBV30, the J call TRBJ1-5, with D maybe TRBD1 (6 bases). Germline V gene sequence: CDR1 GTSNPN, CDR2 SVGIG (reference sequence). The CDR3 has 13 residues. V lost 3 bases and J 5 bases, leaving 11 bases between the germline ends. In nucleotides, the CDR3 is TGTGCCTGGAGGGTGGGGGCCCATCAGCCCCAGCATTTT. Amino acid sequence: CAWRVGAHQPQHF.

This sequence joins TRBV27 and TRBJ2-7, with D unclear. This CDR3 has 12 amino acids. Germline loops: CDR1 MNHEY, CDR2 SMNVEV (reference sequence). V was trimmed by 4 bases and J by 7 bases, leaving 11 bases between them. CDR3 in DNA: TGTGCCAGCAGTTCCGACGTCGGGGAGCAGTACTTC. Residues: CASSSDVGEQYF.

For the CDR3, the DNA is TGTGCCAGCAGTGAACTAAGGGGGACAGGGGTTGAAAAACTGTTTTTT. Residues: CASSELRGTGVEKLFF. V gene TRBV6-1 combines with J gene TRBJ1-4; TRBD1 matches at 10 bases. The V and J ends lost 2 bases and 7 bases, in that order; junction bases with no gene match: 7. The CDR3 consists of 16 residues. The germline V gene has CDR1 MNHNS and CDR2 SASEGT.

The chain links TRBV19 to TRBJ2-1, with TRBD1 as a possible D gene (6 bases). Germline CDR1 is LNHDA and CDR2 is SQIVND (reference sequence). Trimming took 6 bases from V and 4 from J, leaving 7 bases between them. This CDR3 region has 12 residues. CDR3 DNA sequence: TGTGCCAGTAGCCAGGGGTACAATGAGCAGTTCTTC. Translated: CASSQGYNEQFF.

The J gene is TRBJ2-1, the V gene TRBV6-5; 7 bases are shared with TRBD2. The CDR3 is made up of 13 amino acids. Germline CDR1 and CDR2: MNHEY and SVGAGI. Trimming removed 6 bases from V and 4 bases from J; junction bases left unmatched: 3. The CDR3 DNA reads as TGTGCCAGCAGGCAGCGGGGATACAATGAGCAGTTCTTC. This codes for CASRQRGYNEQFF.

The chain couples TRBV5-6 to TRBJ2-1; 9 bases match TRBD1. Germline V gene sequence: CDR1 SGHDT, CDR2 YYEEEE. The CDR3 contains 13 residues. J lost 11 bases, V lost 3 bases, and 6 bases had no gene match. The CDR3 nucleotides read TGTGCCAGCAGCTCGGGACAGGGATTGCAGCAGTTCTTC. It yields the protein CASSSGQGLQQFF. Together with reference TRBV5-6 and TRBJ2-1, the CDR3 gives the full variable domain: DAGVTQSPTHLIKTRGQQVTLRCSPKSGHDTVSWYQQALGQGPQFIFQYYEEEERQRGNFPDRFSGHQFPNYSSELNVNALLLGDSALYLCASSSGQGLQQFFGPGTRLTVL.

The J gene is TRBJ2-1, the V gene TRBV11-2; 8 bases align to TRBD2. Germline CDR1 and CDR2: SGHAT and FQNNGV. The V and J ends lost 4 bases and 0 bases, in that order; junction bases with no gene match: 2. This CDR3 contains 15 residues. In DNA form, the CDR3 reads TGTGCCAGCAGCTACAGCGGGAGCTCCTACAATGAGCAGTTCTTC. It yields the protein CASSYSGSSYNEQFF.

J is TRBJ1-2 and V is TRBV27; D is perhaps TRBD1 (6 bases). V lost 2 bases, J lost 5 bases, and 9 bases lay in between. The germline CDR1 and CDR2 sequences are MNHEY and SMNVEV (reference sequence). CDR3 length equals 13 residues. The CDR3 DNA reads TGTGCCAGCAGTTTAGGGGGGGCTTATGGCTACACCTTC. Translated: CASSLGGAYGYTF.

V and J are TRBV5-1 and TRBJ1-1, with TRBD1 matching 7 bases. Trimming cost V 4 bases and J 4 bases; bases outside gene matches: 7. Per germline, CDR1 SGHRS and CDR2 YFSETQ. CDR3 size: 14 residues. The CDR3 coding sequence is TGCGCCAGCAGCCCCAGACAGGGAGGCACTGAAGCTTTCTTT. Translation: CASSPRQGGTEAFF. Together with reference TRBV5-1 and TRBJ1-1, the CDR3 gives the full variable domain: KAGVTQTPRYLIKTRGQQVTLSCSPISGHRSVSWYQQTPGQGLQFLFEYFSETQRNKGNFPGRFSGRQFSNSRSEMNVSTLELGDSALYLCASSPRQGGTEAFFGQGTRLTVV.